The clone carrying this T cell receptor (beta chain) showed up just once. The CDR3 contains 13 residues. Looked up from germline, CDR1 is SGDLS and CDR2 is YYNGEE. Trimming took 4 bases from V and 4 from J, leaving 11 bases between them. This entry belongs to a study of shared clonotypes between healthy human individuals. Sequenced by immunoSEQ multiplex PCR; TCRdb stores in-frame clones only, minus some. The table includes some 490,000 clones, almost 80% detected once. The chain has TRBV9 and TRBJ1-1; a possible D gene is TRBD1 (5 bases). The specimen was PBMCs. This receptor was identified in a woman in her forties in good health. Some clones in this sample may be carry-over from other donors' samples. CDR3 loop: CASSPLGGTEAFF. In DNA form, the CDR3 reads TGTGCCAGCAGCCCCCTGGGGGGCACTGAAGCTTTCTTT.